These 9 T cell receptor beta chains were sequenced from one sample in a study of blood T cell repertoires in COVID-19 (dated by TCRdb to the early 2020s). The protocol used for the library was the immunoSEQ multiplex PCR assay. What TCRdb holds here is the immuneACCESS table cut down to in-frame rearrangements. Part of the clones is not present; checked against another copy, under half of the missing clones reflect an unresolved V gene, and the others are unexplained. Here the sample has about 150,000 clones; about 85% occur a single time. In total, the top ten clones hold around 2.5% of the sample. Sequencing was done on a sample of peripheral blood. Receptor source: a human donor with acute or convalescent COVID-19. The donor label of this sample is uncertain.

The rearrangement uses TRBV20-1 and TRBJ2-1; tentative D call: TRBD2 (6 bases). From germline, CDR1 is DFQATT and CDR2 SNEGSKA (reference sequence). Trimming removed 3 bases at V and 4 bases at J, with 10 bases between. This CDR3 is built from 13 residues. CDR3 loop: CSASGGVYNEQFF. The CDR3 nucleotides are TGCAGTGCTAGTGGCGGGGTGTACAATGAGCAGTTCTTC.

The chain has TRBV5-5 and TRBJ1-6; tentative D call: TRBD1 (5 bases). Germline V CDR1 and CDR2: SGHKS, YYEKEE (reference sequence). The V and J ends lost 2 bases and 8 bases respectively, with 11 bases between them. There are 14 residues in the CDR3. The CDR3: CASSFWGLDSPLHF. The CDR3 DNA reads as TGTGCCAGCAGCTTCTGGGGCCTGGATTCACCCCTCCACTTT.

The chain joins TRBV11-2 to TRBJ1-1; tentatively, D is TRBD1 (5 bases). CDR1 and CDR2 from the germline V gene are SGHAT and FQNNGV. Trimming pared 5 bases from V and 2 bases from J, leaving 18 bases between. This CDR3 has 16 amino acids. The CDR3 is CASSTPGEQPNTEAFF. The DNA for the CDR3 is TGTGCCAGCAGCACCCCGGGGGAACAGCCAAACACTGAAGCTTTCTTT.

This rearrangement joins TRBV23-1 to TRBJ1-2; tentatively, D is TRBD1 (6 bases). TRBV23-1 is designated an ORF whose function remains uncertain. Trimming took off 6 bases at V and 1 base at J, with 30 bases between the two ends. This CDR3 is built from 20 residues. CDR3 in DNA: TGCGCCAGCAGGAGAAACACCGTTACAGGGATAACTATTAATAACTATGGCTACACCTTC. Translation gives CASRRNTVTGITINNYGYTF.

The CDR3 spells CASSTPPGTNDNEQFF. CDR3 DNA sequence: TGTGCCAGCAGCACTCCCCCCGGGACTAACGACAATGAGCAGTTCTTC. The chain carries TRBV3-1 (or the pseudogene TRBV3-2) and TRBJ2-1; TRBD2 matches at 7 bases. V trimming: 5 bases; J trimming: 5 bases; junction bases outside the gene matches: 12. CDR1 and CDR2 from the germline V gene are LGHDT and YNNKEL (reference sequence). This CDR3 comprises 16 residues.

This clone was detected only once. V and J are TRBV7-9 and TRBJ1-1; a weak D match, TRBD1 (6 bases). Looked up from germline, CDR1 is SEHNR and CDR2 is FQNEAQ (reference sequence). CDR3 length equals 16 residues. V was cut by 2 bases and J by 0 bases, with 13 bases left in between. CDR3 bases: TGTGCCAGCAGCTTACGACAGGAATATATGAACACTGAAGCTTTCTTT. Translation: CASSLRQEYMNTEAFF. Filled out from reference TRBV7-9 and TRBJ1-1, the complete variable domain reads DTGVSQNPRHKITKRGQNVTFRCDPISEHNRLYWYRQTLGQGPEFLTYFQNEAQLEKSRLLSDRFSAERPKGSFSTLEIQRTEQGDSAMYLCASSLRQEYMNTEAFFGQGTRLTVV.

Remarks on this clone: The junction differs from germline at one of its ends, possibly a read error. This chain connects TRBV19 to TRBJ2-2, with D perhaps matching TRBD1 (6 bases). This CDR3 has 11 residues. Germline CDR1 reads LNHDA; CDR2 reads SQIVND (reference sequence). The DNA for the CDR3 is TGCCAGATCGAGACAGGAGGGGAGCTGTTTTTT. Translating it yields CQIETGGELFF.

This chain links TRBV7-9 with TRBJ2-1; TRBD1 matches 9 bases. With V trimmed by 4 bases and J by 1 base, 2 bases remained unmatched. The CDR3 has 15 amino acids. From germline, CDR1 is SEHNR and CDR2 FQNEAQ (reference sequence). CDR3 sequence: CASSSGQGSYNEQFF. In DNA, the CDR3 is TGTGCCAGCAGCTCGGGACAGGGATCCTACAATGAGCAGTTCTTC.

The chain joins TRBV25-1 to TRBJ2-1, with a tentative D call TRBD1 (5 bases). The CDR3 is made up of 12 amino acids. Germline loops: CDR1 MGHDK, CDR2 SYGVNS. Here the CDR3 reads CATAINYNEQFF. As DNA, the CDR3 is TGTGCGACAGCGATAAACTACAATGAGCAGTTCTTC.